This T cell receptor beta chain was observed in a study of T-cell memory formation after mild COVID-19. Germline V CDR1 and CDR2: SEHNR, FQNEAQ (reference sequence). The CDR3 runs to 15 residues. The germline V and J ends were trimmed by 2 bases and 2 bases, with 7 bases remaining between them. TCRdb itself ran the 5' RACE reads through MiXCR, one entry per CDR3 protein. The table lists fewer than 700,000 distinct CDR3 sequences, less than 25% of them singletons. This clonotype was counted a few times. The sample taken for sequencing was PBMCs or a T cell subset sorted from them (not recorded which). The rearrangement links TRBV7-9 to TRBJ2-6; either TRBD1 or TRBD2 may fit D (5 bases each). The clonotype was recovered from an adult woman who had mild COVID-19 (a few samples of this study predate the infection). Cell type and time point are not known. Written as DNA, the CDR3 is TGTGCCAGCAGCTTACCGGGGCCTGGGGCCAACGTCCTGACTTTC. Protein sequence: CASSLPGPGANVLTF.